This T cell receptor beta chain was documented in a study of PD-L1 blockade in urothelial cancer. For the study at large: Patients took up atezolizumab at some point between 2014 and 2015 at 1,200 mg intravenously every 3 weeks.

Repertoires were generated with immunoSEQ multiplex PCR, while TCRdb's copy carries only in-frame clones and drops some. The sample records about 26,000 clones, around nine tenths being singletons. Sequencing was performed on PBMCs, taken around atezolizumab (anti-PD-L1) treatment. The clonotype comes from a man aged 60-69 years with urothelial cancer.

In DNA form, the CDR3 reads TGTGCCTGGACCGGACCAGCAGGGACTGAAGCTTTCTTT. It codes for CAWTGPAGTEAFF. The J gene is TRBJ1-1, the V gene TRBV30; D perhaps matches TRBD1 (5 bases). Trimming pared 4 bases from V and 5 bases from J, leaving 14 bases between. The germline V gene has CDR1 GTSNPN and CDR2 SVGIG (reference sequence). The CDR3 is made up of 13 amino acids.